These 22 T cell receptor beta chains originate from one sample sequenced in a study of tumor and adjacent non-tumor tissue in lung cancer. The template was RNA from unsorted bulk tissue. This non-tumor lung sample came from over 3 cm beyond the tumor edge. A modified ARM-PCR protocol with three rounds of nested PCR amplified TCRbeta. Each CDR3 protein is one row after TCRdb ran MiXCR on the multiplex PCR reads. The sample includes 80,000 to 130,000 distinct CDR3 sequences, roughly 60% seen only once; the top ten take less than 20%. Material: distant non-tumor lung tissue. Every receptor here comes from a young man with non-small cell lung cancer.

The gene calls are TRBV24-1 and TRBJ2-5; 7 nucleotides line up with TRBD2. V was pared by 7 bases and J by 4 bases, with 11 bases of the junction left unmatched. The CDR3 extends over 15 amino acids. The germline V gene has CDR1 KGHDR and CDR2 SFDVKD. Here the CDR3 DNA reads TGTGCCACCAGCAACCCCGGACTAGTTGGAGAGACCCAGTACTTC. It codes for CATSNPGLVGETQYF.

This clonotype was observed a single time. A junction boundary mismatches the germline segment, possibly from a read error. The rearrangement uses TRBV6-2 or TRBV6-3 and TRBJ1-5; weak D call: TRBD1 (6 bases). Per germline, CDR1 MNHEY and CDR2 SVGEGT. The CDR3 contains 13 residues. CDR3 DNA: TGTGTCAGCAACCGGGGGCGGGAACAGCCCCAGAATTTT. Encoded protein: CVSNRGREQPQNF.

Turning to this clonotype: Given a much more abundant clone one base away, this may be a read error. The chain joins TRBV5-6 to TRBJ2-1; 9 bases are shared with TRBD2. The CDR3 has 15 residues. Losses at the gene ends were 4 bases for V and 4 bases for J; bases not matched to a gene: 6. Per the germline V gene, CDR1 is SGHDT and CDR2 is YYEEEE. CDR3 in amino acids: CASSHYAGGYNEQFF. CDR3 in DNA: TGTGCCAGCAGCCACTATGCGGGGGGGTACAATGAGCAGTTCTTC.

This clonotype showed up many times. The chain uses TRBV7-9 and TRBJ2-7, with TRBD2 matching over 7 bases. The junction had 6 bases not matched to a gene; V was cut back by 5 bases and J by 2 bases. The CDR3 sequence is 14 residues long. The V gene's germline CDR1 is SEHNR and CDR2 FQNEAQ (reference sequence). CDR3 residues: CASSPWGRAYEQYF. CDR3 in DNA: TGTGCCAGCAGCCCCTGGGGGAGGGCCTACGAGCAGTACTTC.

The chain joins TRBV4-1 to TRBJ1-1; D possibly corresponds to TRBD1 (5 bases). Per the germline V gene, CDR1 is MGHRA and CDR2 is YSYEKL. With 1 base removed from V and 0 bases from J, the gap between germline ends came to 6 bases. The CDR3 is 14 amino acids. As DNA, the CDR3 is TGCGCCAGCAGCCAAGGGGGCCTGAACACTGAAGCTTTCTTT. Residues: CASSQGGLNTEAFF.

On this clonotype: An end of the junction differs from the germline gene, which may be a read error. The chain employs TRBV6-2 or TRBV6-3 and TRBJ2-1; 10 positions agree with TRBD2. The CDR3 has 21 residues. The V gene's germline CDR1 is MNHEY and CDR2 SVGEGT. The CDR3 nucleotides read TGTACCAGCAGTTACTCGATCGGGGGCATCGTCAGCGGGAGGGCCTACAATGAGCAATTCTTC. This gives the protein CTSSYSIGGIVSGRAYNEQFF.

This rearrangement joins TRBV11-3 to TRBJ2-7, with D perhaps TRBD1 or TRBD2 (5 bases each). This CDR3 is built from 14 residues. Germline V gene lookup returns CDR1 SGHNT and CDR2 YENEEA. V was trimmed by 5 bases and J by 4 bases, leaving 15 bases between them. CDR3 sequence reads: CASSIVPGGYEQYF. CDR3 in DNA: TGTGCCAGCAGCATAGTTCCTGGGGGTTACGAGCAGTACTTC.

The genes are TRBV7-8 and TRBJ2-7; 9 nucleotides agree with TRBD2. V was pared by 4 bases and J by 2 bases, with 6 bases of the junction left unmatched. CDR3 length: 15 amino acids. The V gene's germline CDR1 is SGHVS and CDR2 FQNEAQ. CDR3 DNA sequence: TGTGCCAGCAGCTCACGTAGACTAGCGGCCTACGAGCAGTACTTC. Residues: CASSSRRLAAYEQYF.

To note about this clonotype: Possible read error: a much larger clone is one base away. The chain links TRBV20-1 to TRBJ2-7; 7 positions match TRBD2. Germline V gene lookup returns CDR1 DFQATT and CDR2 SNEGSKA (reference sequence). Unmatched junction bases numbered 12, after V lost 7 bases and J lost 3 bases. The CDR3 extends over 14 amino acids. The CDR3 region is CSVILPRGDYEQYF. The CDR3 DNA sequence: TGCAGTGTCATCCTCCCTCGGGGGGACTACGAGCAGTACTTC.

In regard to this clonotype: This may come from a read error, since a much larger clone is one base off. The CDR3 does not end in the conserved phenylalanine or tryptophan, so this is likely a read error. The chain recombines TRBV6-6 with TRBJ1-5; no clear D. Deletions cut 5 bases from V and 5 bases from J, with 7 bases between. Germline assignment: CDR1 MNHNY and CDR2 SVGAGI (reference sequence). The CDR3 contains 12 residues. This chain's CDR3 is CASSEGYQPQHY. DNA of the CDR3: TGTGCCAGCAGTGAGGGTTATCAGCCCCAGCATTAT.

This clonotype was observed at least ten times. This sequence joins TRBV20-1 and TRBJ1-1, with a tentative D call TRBD1 (6 bases). The CDR3 runs 12 residues. The V gene lost 1 base and the J gene lost 5 bases, with 8 bases spanning the gap. Germline CDR1 reads DFQATT; CDR2 reads SNEGSKA (reference sequence). This CDR3 is CSARGGPTEAFF. In nucleotides, the CDR3 is TGCAGTGCTAGAGGGGGGCCGACTGAAGCTTTCTTT.

About this clonotype: A much bigger clone sits one base away, suggesting this may be a read error. The chain is built from TRBV6-2 or TRBV6-3 and TRBJ2-7, with D perhaps TRBD1 (6 bases). This CDR3 spans 16 amino acids. The germline V gene has CDR1 MNHEY and CDR2 SVGEGT. V lost 6 bases, J lost 0 bases, and 18 bases lay in between. The CDR3 is CASSSGQVGASYEQYF. In DNA form, the CDR3 reads TGTGCCAGCAGCTCTGGCCAAGTGGGGGCCTCCTACGAGCAGTACTTC.

Remarks on this clonotype: The junction departs from germline at one end; a sequencing error may be responsible. V usage is TRBV20-1 and J usage is TRBJ2-3; TRBD1 aligns across 8 bases. The germline V gene encodes CDR1 DFQATT and CDR2 SNEGSKA (reference sequence). CDR3 length equals 15 residues. The CDR3 is CSTSRDRGLTDTQYF. The CDR3 DNA reads as TGCAGTACTAGCCGTGACAGGGGTTTGACAGATACGCAGTATTTT.

In the case of this clonotype: Compared with germline, one end of the junction differs, possibly owing to a read error. V usage is TRBV11-2 and J usage is TRBJ2-5; D gene uncertain. The CDR3 is 12 residues long. Germline loops: CDR1 SGHAT, CDR2 FQNNGV. CDR3 loop: CPSSRDQETQYF. In nucleotides, the CDR3 is TGCCCCAGCAGTAGGGACCAAGAGACCCAGTACTTC.

To note about this clonotype: The junction does not match germline at one end; this may be a read error. V and J are TRBV11-2 and TRBJ2-1, with D possibly matching TRBD2 (5 bases). Germline values: CDR1 SGHAT, CDR2 FQNNGV. CDR3 size: 15 residues. CDR3 loop: CASSPWELIYNEQFF. CDR3 DNA: TGTGCCAGCAGCCCATGGGAGTTAATCTACAATGAACAGTTCTTC.

This clonotype was found a few times. This chain links TRBV11-2 with TRBJ2-3; 9 bases agree with TRBD2. The CDR3 is 17 residues long. Trimming at V came to 1 base and at J to 1 base, leaving 6 bases not matched to a gene. Germline values: CDR1 SGHAT, CDR2 FQNNGV. The CDR3 DNA sequence: TGTGCCAGCAGCTTAGCCCTAGCGGGGAGAGGCACAGATACGCAGTATTTT. It codes for CASSLALAGRGTDTQYF.

The chain uses TRBV4-1 and TRBJ2-1; D not certain. The germline V gene encodes CDR1 MGHRA and CDR2 YSYEKL. This CDR3 comprises 14 residues. V was clipped by 0 bases and J by 9 bases, with 12 bases between them. The CDR3 spells CASSQDRTETEQFF. CDR3 coding DNA: TGCGCCAGCAGCCAAGATCGGACCGAGACTGAGCAGTTCTTC.

This clonotype was counted a single time. The genes are TRBV4-2 and TRBJ2-7, with 8 bases aligning to TRBD2. After removal of 0 bases from V and 2 bases from J, the junction contained 3 bases not matched to a gene. The germline gives CDR1 LGHNA, CDR2 YNFKEQ. The CDR3 is made up of 15 amino acids. CDR3 loop: CASSQEWRGAYEQYF. The CDR3 DNA follows: TGTGCCAGCAGCCAAGAATGGCGGGGGGCCTACGAGCAGTACTTC.

The chain has TRBV10-2 and TRBJ2-2; D remains ambiguous. Trimming took off 5 bases at V and 14 bases at J, with 18 bases between the two ends. Germline V gene data show CDR1 as WSHSY and CDR2 as SAAADI. The CDR3 has 13 amino acids. CDR3 loop: CASSTRSTEELFF. The CDR3 DNA reads TGCGCCAGCAGTACCAGGAGCACCGAGGAACTGTTTTTT.

The chain is built from TRBV6-5 and TRBJ2-1; D gene ambiguous. The CDR3 has 13 residues. Germline V CDR1 and CDR2: MNHEY, SVGAGI. Trimming pared 5 bases from V and 8 bases from J, leaving 13 bases between. The CDR3 sequence is CASSLLTLYEQFF. The CDR3, as DNA: TGTGCCAGCAGTCTACTGACCCTATATGAGCAGTTCTTC.

V is TRBV20-1 and J is TRBJ1-2; D possibly corresponds to TRBD1 (5 bases). Germline CDR1 DFQATT, CDR2 SNEGSKA (reference sequence). This CDR3 region has 15 residues. Between the trimmed V and J ends, which lost 5 bases and 4 bases, there was a span of 20 bases. The CDR3 loop is CSAVDRGAAPYGYTF. CDR3 in DNA: TGCAGTGCTGTAGATCGGGGCGCAGCACCCTATGGCTACACCTTC.

This clonotype showed up just once. At one end, the junction sequence differs from germline, possibly due to a read error. The chain joins TRBV6-6 to TRBJ1-5; 9 nucleotides align to TRBD1. Germline values: CDR1 MNHNY, CDR2 SVGAGI (reference sequence). The CDR3 has 17 residues. The CDR3 is CVNSYGDTGGFRQLQHF. DNA for the CDR3: TGTGTCAACAGTTACGGCGATACAGGGGGCTTTCGCCAGCTCCAGCATTTT.